This is a list of T cell receptor beta chains from one sample in a study of T-cell reconstitution after alpha-beta-depleted transplantation in children. One entry per CDR3 protein, called by TCRdb with MiXCR from the PCR reads. Among a few hundred thousand distinct CDR3 sequences listed, 9.7% were seen once. The source material was PBMCs from the stem cell graft donor, sampled from the stem cell graft. These receptors all stem from a human donor who donated a stem cell graft to a child with SCID. Each CDR3 is given with its conserved first and last residue. A D gene is named only where the DNA matches it firmly. Expanded clones get a size class; other rows say once, few or many, or leave the size out.

cdr3_nt: TGTGCCAGCAGTCCGGACACCGGGGAGCTGTTTTTT
cdr3_aa: CASSPDTGELFF
d_call: NA
clone_size: many
j_call: TRBJ2-2
v_call: TRBV12-3/TRBV12-4

cdr3_nt: TGCAGTGCTAGAGATAGATCAGATACGCAGTATTTT
cdr3_aa: CSARDRSDTQYF
d_call: NA
clone_size: NA
j_call: TRBJ2-3
v_call: TRBV20-1

cdr3_nt: TGTGCCACCAGCAGGGGAATCCATGAAAAACTGTTTTTT
cdr3_aa: CATSRGIHEKLFF
d_call: NA
clone_size: many
j_call: TRBJ1-4
v_call: TRBV15

cdr3_nt: TGTGCCAGCAGTTGGGGACAGGGGAACACTGAAGCTTTCTTT
cdr3_aa: CASSWGQGNTEAFF
d_call: TRBD1
clone_size: many
j_call: TRBJ1-1
v_call: TRBV12-3/TRBV12-4

cdr3_nt: TGCAGTGCTCAGCATGGACGACGCTCTGGAAACACCATATATTTT
cdr3_aa: CSAQHGRRSGNTIYF
d_call: NA
clone_size: few
j_call: TRBJ1-3
v_call: TRBV20-1

cdr3_nt: TGTGCCAGCAGTGGGCAGGGAGGCTCACCCCTCCACTTT
cdr3_aa: CASSGQGGSPLHF
d_call: NA
clone_size: few
j_call: TRBJ1-6
v_call: TRBV6-4

cdr3_nt: TGCGCCAGCAGCCCGGACGGAACTAACTATGGCTACACCTTC
cdr3_aa: CASSPDGTNYGYTF
d_call: NA
clone_size: many
j_call: TRBJ1-2
v_call: TRBV5-1

cdr3_nt: TGCGCCAGCAGCCAAGATGCCAGGGGGCCTGAGACCCAGTACTTC
cdr3_aa: CASSQDARGPETQYF
d_call: TRBD1
clone_size: many
j_call: TRBJ2-5
v_call: TRBV4-3

cdr3_nt: TGTGCCAGCAGACCCCGGGGTCTCGCTGGAAACACCATATATTTT
cdr3_aa: CASRPRGLAGNTIYF
d_call: NA
clone_size: many
j_call: TRBJ1-3
v_call: TRBV6-1

cdr3_nt: TGCAGCGTTGAATCCACCCCAGGGGGGATTGGCACAGATACGCAGTATTTT
cdr3_aa: CSVESTPGGIGTDTQYF
d_call: NA
clone_size: many
j_call: TRBJ2-3
v_call: TRBV29-1

cdr3_nt: TGCGCCAGCAGCCAGGGGGACTACTACAATGAGCAGTTCTTC
cdr3_aa: CASSQGDYYNEQFF
d_call: NA
clone_size: many
j_call: TRBJ2-1
v_call: TRBV5-1

cdr3_nt: TGCGCCAGCAGCTTCGGACTAGCGGGGGTTGACACCGGGGAGCTGTTTTTT
cdr3_aa: CASSFGLAGVDTGELFF
d_call: TRBD2
clone_size: many
j_call: TRBJ2-2
v_call: TRBV5-1

cdr3_nt: TGCAGCGTGGTTCCGGCAGATACGCAGTATTTT
cdr3_aa: CSVVPADTQYF
d_call: NA
clone_size: many
j_call: TRBJ2-3
v_call: TRBV29-1

cdr3_nt: TGCGCCAGCAGCCGGAATCAGGGAGGGGACTATGGCTACACCTTC
cdr3_aa: CASSRNQGGDYGYTF
d_call: NA
clone_size: few
j_call: TRBJ1-2
v_call: TRBV4-1

cdr3_nt: TGTGCCAGCAGTGGGGGGCGGAGGGAGACCCAGTACTTC
cdr3_aa: CASSGGRRETQYF
d_call: NA
clone_size: few
j_call: TRBJ2-5
v_call: TRBV12-3/TRBV12-4

cdr3_nt: TGCGCCAGCAGCTTGGCGGGACTAGCTTCTCGGAATGAGCAGTTCTTC
cdr3_aa: CASSLAGLASRNEQFF
d_call: TRBD2
clone_size: many
j_call: TRBJ2-1
v_call: TRBV5-1

cdr3_nt: TGTGCCAGCCGGACAGGGGGCCGAGAGACCCAGTACTTC
cdr3_aa: CASRTGGRETQYF
d_call: TRBD1
clone_size: many
j_call: TRBJ2-5
v_call: TRBV12-3/TRBV12-4

cdr3_nt: TGTGCCAGCAGCTTAGAAGGGTCGCGGGGAAACAATGAGCAGTTCTTC
cdr3_aa: CASSLEGSRGNNEQFF
d_call: NA
clone_size: many
j_call: TRBJ2-1
v_call: TRBV7-2

cdr3_nt: TGTGCCAGCAGCCCGAGACAGGGAGTGGGCACTGAAGCTTTCTTT
cdr3_aa: CASSPRQGVGTEAFF
d_call: TRBD1
clone_size: few
j_call: TRBJ1-1
v_call: TRBV5-4

cdr3_nt: TGTGCCAGTAACTTTCTAAGTCAGCCCCAGCATTTT
cdr3_aa: CASNFLSQPQHF
d_call: NA
clone_size: NA
j_call: TRBJ1-5
v_call: TRBV19

cdr3_nt: TGTGCCACCAGCAGAGACCAGCTGAACACTGAAGCTTTCTTT
cdr3_aa: CATSRDQLNTEAFF
d_call: NA
clone_size: many
j_call: TRBJ1-1
v_call: TRBV15

cdr3_nt: TGCGCCAGCAGCTTGTGGCCAGACGACTACGAGCAGTACTTC
cdr3_aa: CASSLWPDDYEQYF
d_call: NA
clone_size: many
j_call: TRBJ2-7
v_call: TRBV5-1

cdr3_nt: TGTGCCAGCAGCTTACTCCGGGGGCCCACCGGGGAGCTGTTTTTT
cdr3_aa: CASSLLRGPTGELFF
d_call: NA
clone_size: many
j_call: TRBJ2-2
v_call: TRBV7-2

cdr3_nt: TGTGCCAGCAGCCAATCTTTTCAGGGGACGAACACTGAAGCTTTCTTT
cdr3_aa: CASSQSFQGTNTEAFF
d_call: NA
clone_size: many
j_call: TRBJ1-1
v_call: TRBV4-2

cdr3_nt: TGTGCCAGCAGCCCGCAGGGAGTATCACCCCTCCACTTT
cdr3_aa: CASSPQGVSPLHF
d_call: NA
clone_size: many
j_call: TRBJ1-6
v_call: TRBV7-2

cdr3_nt: TGTGCCAGCAGAACCGGGACAGCAAACACCGGGGAGCTGTTTTTT
cdr3_aa: CASRTGTANTGELFF
d_call: TRBD1
clone_size: many
j_call: TRBJ2-2
v_call: TRBV7-9

cdr3_nt: TGTGCCAGCAGCTTCACCCCCACAGGGAATGGCTACACCTTC
cdr3_aa: CASSFTPTGNGYTF
d_call: NA
clone_size: NA
j_call: TRBJ1-2
v_call: TRBV7-8

cdr3_nt: TGCGCCAGCAGCCAAGGACTAAGACTTTCCTACGAGCAGTACTTC
cdr3_aa: CASSQGLRLSYEQYF
d_call: NA
clone_size: many
j_call: TRBJ2-7
v_call: TRBV4-1

cdr3_nt: TGCGCCAGCAGCCCCCTAGCGGGGAGCTCCTACGAGCAGTACTTC
cdr3_aa: CASSPLAGSSYEQYF
d_call: TRBD2
clone_size: many
j_call: TRBJ2-7
v_call: TRBV5-1

cdr3_nt: TGTGCCAGCACAGTACAGGGGGTAAATTCACCCCTCCACTTT
cdr3_aa: CASTVQGVNSPLHF
d_call: TRBD1
clone_size: many
j_call: TRBJ1-6
v_call: TRBV6-1

cdr3_nt: TGCGCCAGCAGCTTCTCAGGGAACAATCAGCCCCAGCATTTT
cdr3_aa: CASSFSGNNQPQHF
d_call: NA
clone_size: many
j_call: TRBJ1-5
v_call: TRBV5-1

cdr3_nt: TGTGCCAGCAGTCCGGGACAAATTAATGAAAAACTGTTTTTT
cdr3_aa: CASSPGQINEKLFF
d_call: NA
clone_size: NA
j_call: TRBJ1-4
v_call: TRBV7-9

cdr3_nt: TGCAGTGCCTACAAGGGGGTTAACTCGAACACTGAAGCTTTCTTT
cdr3_aa: CSAYKGVNSNTEAFF
d_call: NA
clone_size: many
j_call: TRBJ1-1
v_call: TRBV20-1

cdr3_nt: TGTGCCAGCAACCTACAGGGGCAGGATGAGCAGTTCTTC
cdr3_aa: CASNLQGQDEQFF
d_call: TRBD1
clone_size: NA
j_call: TRBJ2-1
v_call: TRBV2

cdr3_nt: TGTGCCAGCAGCGGGGGGGTAGCCATGAACACTGAAGCTTTCTTT
cdr3_aa: CASSGGVAMNTEAFF
d_call: NA
clone_size: many
j_call: TRBJ1-1
v_call: TRBV9

cdr3_nt: TGCGCCAGCAGCTCCTTCCCGGGACAGGGGAGGTGGTATTTT
cdr3_aa: CASSSFPGQGRWYF
d_call: TRBD1
clone_size: many
j_call: TRBJ2-3
v_call: TRBV5-1

cdr3_nt: TGTGCCAGCAGCGCGGGACATCATAGCAATCGGCCCCAACATTTT
cdr3_aa: CASSAGHHSNRPQHF
d_call: NA
clone_size: NA
j_call: TRBJ1-5
v_call: TRBV9

cdr3_nt: TGCGCCAGCAGCTTAAGGTGGCGGGGGTCCTACGAGCAGTACTTC
cdr3_aa: CASSLRWRGSYEQYF
d_call: TRBD2
clone_size: many
j_call: TRBJ2-7
v_call: TRBV5-1

cdr3_nt: TGCGCCAGCAGCTTGGTACAGGGGGCCGGCGAGCAGTACTTC
cdr3_aa: CASSLVQGAGEQYF
d_call: TRBD1
clone_size: NA
j_call: TRBJ2-7
v_call: TRBV5-1

cdr3_nt: TGTGCCAGCAGTCAGGCTTTCACCAAAACCTACAATGAGCAGTTCTTC
cdr3_aa: CASSQAFTKTYNEQFF
d_call: NA
clone_size: few
j_call: TRBJ2-1
v_call: TRBV2

cdr3_nt: TGCAGTGCTAGCGCCGGACGCAACACTGAAGCTTTCTTT
cdr3_aa: CSASAGRNTEAFF
d_call: NA
clone_size: many
j_call: TRBJ1-1
v_call: TRBV20-1